The rows below give T cell receptor beta chains drawn from one sample of a study of shared clonotypes between healthy human individuals. Repertoires were generated with immunoSEQ multiplex PCR, while TCRdb's copy carries only in-frame clones and drops some. Among under 1,100,000 clones listed, around four fifths were seen once. Sequenced: memory CD4+ T cells sorted from blood. The receptors stem from a man in his late teens or twenties in good health. Both conserved end residues are part of each CDR3. Each record gives: clone size, J gene, V gene, CDR3 protein. For some rows the clone size is stated as once, few or many, or as a class when expanded; others skip it.

size: once
J: TRBJ1-2
V: TRBV11-2
CDR3: CASSLGSGSLSYGYTF

size: -
J: TRBJ2-6
V: TRBV28
CDR3: CASSGSSGANVLTF

size: once
J: TRBJ2-5
V: TRBV19
CDR3: CASSLRTGGLGETQYF

size: -
J: TRBJ1-1
V: TRBV6-5
CDR3: CASSVTPGVEAFF

size: -
J: TRBJ2-1
V: TRBV5-4
CDR3: CASSLPLAGVNEQFF

size: -
J: TRBJ1-6
V: TRBV28
CDR3: CATRRDFSHF

size: -
J: TRBJ2-3
V: TRBV7-8
CDR3: CASSLFRGTTDTQYF

size: -
J: TRBJ2-3
V: TRBV5-6
CDR3: CASSELGGTSGGTDTQYF

size: -
J: TRBJ1-2
V: TRBV6-1
CDR3: CASSPDRGDYGYTF

size: -
J: TRBJ1-5
V: TRBV7-2
CDR3: CASSLESGRQPQHF

size: -
J: TRBJ2-5
V: TRBV10-2
CDR3: CASKKTQYF

size: few
J: TRBJ1-6
V: TRBV2
CDR3: CASSPGISPLHF

size: -
J: TRBJ1-2
V: TRBV30
CDR3: CAWSRTGAANYGYTF

size: -
J: TRBJ2-1
V: TRBV28
CDR3: CASSLGGAGRYNEQFF

size: -
J: TRBJ2-3
V: TRBV18
CDR3: CASSPPFPVGDTQYF

size: -
J: TRBJ2-1
V: TRBV27
CDR3: CASRTSGRTNEQFF